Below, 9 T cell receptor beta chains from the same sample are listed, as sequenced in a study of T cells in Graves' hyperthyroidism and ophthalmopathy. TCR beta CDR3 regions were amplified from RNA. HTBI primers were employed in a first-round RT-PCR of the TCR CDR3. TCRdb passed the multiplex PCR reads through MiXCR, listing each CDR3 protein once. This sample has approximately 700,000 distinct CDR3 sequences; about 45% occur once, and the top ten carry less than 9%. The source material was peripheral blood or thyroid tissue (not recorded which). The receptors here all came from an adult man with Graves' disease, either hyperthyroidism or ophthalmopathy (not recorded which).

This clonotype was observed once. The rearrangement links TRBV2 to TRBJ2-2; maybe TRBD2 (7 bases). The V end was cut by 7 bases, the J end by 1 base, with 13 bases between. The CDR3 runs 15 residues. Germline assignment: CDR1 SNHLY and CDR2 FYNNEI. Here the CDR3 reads CASMRGGLNTGELFF. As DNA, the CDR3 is TGTGCCAGCATGAGGGGGGGCTTGAACACCGGGGAGCTGTTTTTT.

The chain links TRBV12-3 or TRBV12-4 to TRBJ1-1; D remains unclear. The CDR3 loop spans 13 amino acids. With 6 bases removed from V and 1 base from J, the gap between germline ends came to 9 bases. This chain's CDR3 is CASRLTENTEAFF. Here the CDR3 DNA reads TGTGCCAGCAGACTCACAGAGAACACTGAAGCTTTCTTT.

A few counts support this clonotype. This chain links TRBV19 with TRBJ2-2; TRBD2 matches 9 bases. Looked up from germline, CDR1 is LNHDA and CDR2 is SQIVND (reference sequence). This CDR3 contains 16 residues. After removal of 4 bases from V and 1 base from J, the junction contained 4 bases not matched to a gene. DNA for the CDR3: TGTGCCAGTAGTACCCTAGCGGGGTTGAACACCGGGGAGCTGTTTTTT. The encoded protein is CASSTLAGLNTGELFF.

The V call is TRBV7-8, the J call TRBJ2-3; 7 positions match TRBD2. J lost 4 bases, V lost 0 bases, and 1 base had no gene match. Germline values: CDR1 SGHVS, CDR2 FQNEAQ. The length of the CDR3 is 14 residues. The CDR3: CASSLAGGADTQYF. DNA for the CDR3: TGTGCCAGCAGCTTAGCGGGGGGGGCAGATACGCAGTATTTT.

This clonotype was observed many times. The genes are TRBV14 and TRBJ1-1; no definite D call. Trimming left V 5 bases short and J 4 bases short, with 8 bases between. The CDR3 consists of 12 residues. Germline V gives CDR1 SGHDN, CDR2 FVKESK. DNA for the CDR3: TGTGCCAGCAGCGCTGGATTCACTGAAGCTTTCTTT. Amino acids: CASSAGFTEAFF.

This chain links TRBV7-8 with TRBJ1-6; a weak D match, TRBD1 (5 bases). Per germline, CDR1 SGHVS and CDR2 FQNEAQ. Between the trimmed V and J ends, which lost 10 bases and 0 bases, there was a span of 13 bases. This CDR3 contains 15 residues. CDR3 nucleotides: TGTGCCACCTGGGACGGGAGCTCCTATAATTCACCCCTCCACTTT. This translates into CATWDGSSYNSPLHF.

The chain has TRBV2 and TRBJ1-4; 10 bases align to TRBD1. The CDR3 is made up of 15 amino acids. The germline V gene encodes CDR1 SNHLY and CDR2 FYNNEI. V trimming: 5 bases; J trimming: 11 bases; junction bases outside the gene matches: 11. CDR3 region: CASSRRLGQGIKLFF. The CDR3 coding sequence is TGTGCCAGCAGTAGAAGGTTGGGACAGGGGATCAAACTGTTTTTT.

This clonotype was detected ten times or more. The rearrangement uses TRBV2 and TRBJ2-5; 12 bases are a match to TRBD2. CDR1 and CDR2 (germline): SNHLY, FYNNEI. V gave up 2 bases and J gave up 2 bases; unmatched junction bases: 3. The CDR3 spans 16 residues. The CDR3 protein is CASSERGLAGQETQYF. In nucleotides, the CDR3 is TGTGCCAGCAGTGAAAGGGGACTAGCGGGTCAAGAGACCCAGTACTTC.

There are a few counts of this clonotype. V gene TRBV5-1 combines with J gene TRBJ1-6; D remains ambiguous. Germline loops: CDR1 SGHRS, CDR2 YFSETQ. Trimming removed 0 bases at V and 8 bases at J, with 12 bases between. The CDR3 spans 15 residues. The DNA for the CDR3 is TGCGCCAGCAGCTTGGACGCAGGTCCGTATTCACCCCTCCACTTT. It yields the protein CASSLDAGPYSPLHF.